The source of this T cell receptor beta chain is a study of T cells in Graves' hyperthyroidism and ophthalmopathy. The study's findings and limits: In the blood, most expanded thyroid clonotypes above 0.001 appeared as well. In the analysis, a 13 V-J model separated ophthalmopathy from stable hyperthyroidism.

About this clonotype itself: Its antigen is not known.

Researchers took RNA transcripts and amplified the TCR beta CDR3 regions from them. The primer set for the first-round RT-PCR of the TCR CDR3 was HTBI. MiXCR, applied by TCRdb to the multiplex PCR reads, yields one record per CDR3 protein. The sample comprises some 250,000 distinct CDR3 sequences, less than 15% of which are singletons, and more than 10% rests with the top ten. Patients aged 18 to 65 had newly diagnosed hyperthyroidism lasting under 2 months. The blood sample was taken at first hyperthyroidism diagnosis, before any ophthalmopathy symptoms. The sequenced sample was blood. This TCR derives from a woman aged 40-49 years with Graves' hyperthyroidism that later progressed to Graves' ophthalmopathy.

The CDR3 sequence is CASSLTSGSPIYEQYF. CDR3 DNA: TGTGCCAGCAGTTTAACTAGCGGGAGCCCTATCTACGAGCAGTACTTC. The chain joins TRBV27 to TRBJ2-7; 11 bases are shared with TRBD2. The CDR3 contains 16 residues. Per germline, CDR1 MNHEY and CDR2 SMNVEV (reference sequence). Unmatched junction bases numbered 6, after V lost 2 bases and J lost 3 bases.